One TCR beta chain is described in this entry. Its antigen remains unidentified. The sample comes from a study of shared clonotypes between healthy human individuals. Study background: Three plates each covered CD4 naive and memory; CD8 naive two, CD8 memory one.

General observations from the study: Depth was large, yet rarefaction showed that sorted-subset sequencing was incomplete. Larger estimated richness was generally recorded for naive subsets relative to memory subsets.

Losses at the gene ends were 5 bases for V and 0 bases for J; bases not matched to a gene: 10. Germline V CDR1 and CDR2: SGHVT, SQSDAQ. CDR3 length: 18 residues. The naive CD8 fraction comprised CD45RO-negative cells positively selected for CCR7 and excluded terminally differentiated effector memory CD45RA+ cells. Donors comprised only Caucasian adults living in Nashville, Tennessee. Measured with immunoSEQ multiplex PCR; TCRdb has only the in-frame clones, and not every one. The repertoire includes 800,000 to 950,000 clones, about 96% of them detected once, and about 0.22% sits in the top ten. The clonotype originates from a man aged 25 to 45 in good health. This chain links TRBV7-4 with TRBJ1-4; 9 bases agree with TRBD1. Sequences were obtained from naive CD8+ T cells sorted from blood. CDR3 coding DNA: TGTGCCAGCAGCCCCCGAGACAGGGGGGATGCAACTAATGAAAAACTGTTTTTT. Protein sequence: CASSPRDRGDATNEKLFF.